The entry that follows covers one T cell receptor beta chain sequence. This specimen comes from a study of blood T cell repertoires in COVID-19. About the study: T cells, B-cell-depleted T cells, or PBMCs supplied cDNA or gDNA.

Libraries were prepared by immunoSEQ multiplex PCR; TCRdb keeps only in-frame clonotypes and omits some of them. The table includes fewer than 250,000 clones, approximately 86% detected once. This CDR3 region has 15 residues. V lost 3 bases to trimming and J lost 4 bases, with 15 bases between them. The germline gives CDR1 KGHDR, CDR2 SFDVKD. The sequenced material came from peripheral blood. The V call is TRBV24-1, the J call TRBJ2-7; D gene unclear. This TCR came from a man aged 35 to 55 with acute or convalescent COVID-19. CDR3 nucleotide sequence: TGTGCCACCAGTGATAGTCAAGACTCTAATTACGAGCAGTACTTC. This gives the protein CATSDSQDSNYEQYF.